This T cell receptor (beta chain) is drawn from a study of T-cell memory formation after mild COVID-19. The germline gives CDR1 SGHRS, CDR2 YFSETQ. This CDR3 has 16 residues. Trimming at V came to 1 base and at J to 1 base, leaving 4 bases not matched to a gene. TCRdb independently ran MiXCR on the 5' RACE reads; one entry per CDR3 protein. The sample has 300,000 to 400,000 distinct CDR3 sequences; 14% are singletons. The sample consisted of PBMCs or a T cell subset sorted from them (not recorded which). The receptor comes from a man between 18 and 29 years old who had mild COVID-19 (a few samples of this study predate the infection). Cell type and time point are not known. V is TRBV5-1 and J is TRBJ1-1, with 10 bases matching TRBD1. The CDR3 coding sequence is TGCGCCAGCAGCTTGTGGGACAGGGGATCGAACACTGAAGCTTTCTTT. Translation: CASSLWDRGSNTEAFF.